This TCR beta chain was observed in a study of shared clonotypes between healthy human individuals. General study findings and limits: Measured sharing among donors was expected to vary with sequencing depth. Generally, naive subsets (rather than memory subsets) showed larger estimated richness.

The CDR3 covers 15 residues. With 4 bases removed from V and 0 bases from J, the gap between germline ends came to 10 bases. The V gene's germline CDR1 is MNHEY and CDR2 SVGAGI. CD8 cells classed as naive were CD45RO-negative and positively selected for CCR7, excluding terminally differentiated effector memory CD45RA+ cells. Adult Caucasians living in Nashville, Tennessee made up all of the donors. A word on this clone: Its antigen is undetermined.

The authors split each subset's genomic DNA evenly across several immunoSEQ plates. Data came from immunoSEQ multiplex PCR; TCRdb stores just in-frame clones and leaves some out. The table has about 1,800,000 clones, over 85% seen once. This TCR came from a man between 18 and 29 years old in good health. The sequenced material came from naive CD8+ T cells sorted from blood. The J gene is TRBJ2-1, the V gene TRBV6-5; D perhaps matches TRBD1 (6 bases). DNA of the CDR3: TGTGCCAGCAGTTCCCCGGACAGCTCCTACAATGAGCAGTTCTTC. Translating gives CASSSPDSSYNEQFF.